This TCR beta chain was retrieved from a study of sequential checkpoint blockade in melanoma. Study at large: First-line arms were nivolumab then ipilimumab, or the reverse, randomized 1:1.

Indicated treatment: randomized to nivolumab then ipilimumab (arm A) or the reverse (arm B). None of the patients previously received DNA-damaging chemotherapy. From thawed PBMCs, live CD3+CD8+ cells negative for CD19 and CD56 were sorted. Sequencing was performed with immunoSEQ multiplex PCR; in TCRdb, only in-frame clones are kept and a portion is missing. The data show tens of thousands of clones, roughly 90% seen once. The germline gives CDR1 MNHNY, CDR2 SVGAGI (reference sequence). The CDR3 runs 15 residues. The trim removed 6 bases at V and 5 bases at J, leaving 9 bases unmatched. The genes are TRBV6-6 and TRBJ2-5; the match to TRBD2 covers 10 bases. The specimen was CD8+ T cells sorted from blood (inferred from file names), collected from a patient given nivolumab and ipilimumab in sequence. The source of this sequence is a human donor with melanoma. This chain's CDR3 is CASSVLAGHFETQYF. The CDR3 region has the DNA TGTGCCAGCAGCGTACTAGCGGGGCACTTTGAGACCCAGTACTTC.